This paragraph covers one TCR beta chain sequence. The antigen is unknown. This entry belongs to a study of T cell responses to AZD1222 COVID-19 vaccine. General observations from the study: Spike-specific TCR depth and breadth grew after two AZD1222 doses.

The method was immunoSEQ multiplex PCR; TCRdb's version includes in-frame clones alone and lacks a portion of them. The data contain 120,000 or so clones, about 82% of them singletons. The CDR3 is 13 amino acids. Trimming stripped 6 bases from V and 4 bases from J, with 12 bases between. Germline CDR1 is MDHEN and CDR2 is SYDVKM. The sequence was obtained from an adult who received the AZD1222 COVID-19 vaccine. The V and J genes are TRBV28 and TRBJ1-2; unclear D gene. Source: peripheral blood, taken 28 days after the second AZD1222 dose. CDR3 sequence (DNA): TGTGCCAGCAGACCCCCCGGTGCCTATGGCTACACCTTC. Protein sequence: CASRPPGAYGYTF.